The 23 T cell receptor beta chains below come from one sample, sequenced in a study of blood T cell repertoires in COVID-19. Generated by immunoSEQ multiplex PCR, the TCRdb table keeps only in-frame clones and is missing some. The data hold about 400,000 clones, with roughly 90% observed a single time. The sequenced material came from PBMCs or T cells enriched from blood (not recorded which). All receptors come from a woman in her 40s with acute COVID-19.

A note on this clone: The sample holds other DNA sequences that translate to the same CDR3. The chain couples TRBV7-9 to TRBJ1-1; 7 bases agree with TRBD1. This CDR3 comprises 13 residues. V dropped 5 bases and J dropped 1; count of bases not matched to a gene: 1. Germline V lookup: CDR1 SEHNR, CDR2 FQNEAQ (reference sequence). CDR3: CASSRQGNTEAFF. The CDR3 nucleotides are TGTGCCAGCAGCAGACAGGGGAACACTGAAGCTTTCTTT.

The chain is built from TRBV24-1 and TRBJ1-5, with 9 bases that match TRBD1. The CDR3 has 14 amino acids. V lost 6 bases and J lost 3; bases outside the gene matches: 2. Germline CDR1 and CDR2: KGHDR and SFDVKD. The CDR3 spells CATSRQGDNQPQHF. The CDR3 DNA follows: TGTGCCACCAGTCGACAGGGGGACAATCAGCCCCAGCATTTT.

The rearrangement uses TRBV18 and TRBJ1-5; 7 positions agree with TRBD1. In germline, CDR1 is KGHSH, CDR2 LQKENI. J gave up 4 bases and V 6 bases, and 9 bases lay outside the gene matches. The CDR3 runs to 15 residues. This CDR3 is CASSPTGAMNQPQHF. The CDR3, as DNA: TGTGCCAGCTCGCCTACAGGGGCTATGAATCAGCCCCAGCATTTT.

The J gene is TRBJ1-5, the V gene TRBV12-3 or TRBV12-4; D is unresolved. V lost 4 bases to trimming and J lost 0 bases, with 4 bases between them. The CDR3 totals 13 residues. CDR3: CASSSLSNQPQHF. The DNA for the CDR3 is TGTGCCAGCAGTTCCCTTAGCAATCAGCCCCAGCATTTT.

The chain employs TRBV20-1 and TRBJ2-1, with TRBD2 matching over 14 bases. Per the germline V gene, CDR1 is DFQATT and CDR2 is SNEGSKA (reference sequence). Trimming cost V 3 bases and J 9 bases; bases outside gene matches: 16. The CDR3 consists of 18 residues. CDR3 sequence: CSASAPGLAGAKIGEQFF. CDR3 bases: TGCAGTGCTAGTGCTCCGGGACTAGCGGGGGCTAAGATAGGTGAGCAGTTCTTC.

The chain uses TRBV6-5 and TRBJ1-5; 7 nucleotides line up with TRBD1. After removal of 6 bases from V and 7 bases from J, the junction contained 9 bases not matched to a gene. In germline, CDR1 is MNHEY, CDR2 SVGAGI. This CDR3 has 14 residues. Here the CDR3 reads CASRGTGESQPQHF. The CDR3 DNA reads TGTGCCAGCAGGGGCACAGGGGAATCCCAGCCCCAGCATTTT.

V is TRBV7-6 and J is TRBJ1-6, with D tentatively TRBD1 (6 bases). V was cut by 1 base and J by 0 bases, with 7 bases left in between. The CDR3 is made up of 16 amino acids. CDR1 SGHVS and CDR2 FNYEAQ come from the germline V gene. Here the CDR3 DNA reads TGTGCCAGCAGCTTAGGAGGGGGCTCCTATAATTCACCCCTCCACTTT. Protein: CASSLGGGSYNSPLHF.

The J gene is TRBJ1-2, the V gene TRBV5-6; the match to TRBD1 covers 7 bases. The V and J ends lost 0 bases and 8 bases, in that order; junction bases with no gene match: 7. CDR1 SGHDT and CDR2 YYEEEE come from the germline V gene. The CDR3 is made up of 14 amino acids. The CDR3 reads CASSLGQGSWGYTF. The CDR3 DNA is TGTGCCAGCAGCTTGGGACAGGGTTCGTGGGGCTACACCTTC.

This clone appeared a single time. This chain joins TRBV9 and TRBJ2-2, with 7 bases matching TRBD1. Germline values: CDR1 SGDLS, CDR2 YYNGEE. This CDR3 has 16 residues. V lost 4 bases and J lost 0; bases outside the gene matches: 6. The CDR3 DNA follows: TGTGCCAGCAGCACCCCGGGACAGCCGAACACCGGGGAGCTGTTTTTT. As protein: CASSTPGQPNTGELFF.

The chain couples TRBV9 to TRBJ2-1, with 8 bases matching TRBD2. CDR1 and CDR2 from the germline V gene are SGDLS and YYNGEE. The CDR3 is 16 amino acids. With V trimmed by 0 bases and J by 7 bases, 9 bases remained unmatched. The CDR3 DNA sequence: TGTGCCAGCAGCGTAGCGGGTAGCGGGGTGTCAAATGAGCAGTTCTTC. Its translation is CASSVAGSGVSNEQFF.

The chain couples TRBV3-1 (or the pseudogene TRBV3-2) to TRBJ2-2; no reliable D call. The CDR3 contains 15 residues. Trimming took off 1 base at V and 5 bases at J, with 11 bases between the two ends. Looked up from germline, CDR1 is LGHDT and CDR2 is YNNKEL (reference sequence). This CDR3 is CASSQGSAGTGELFF. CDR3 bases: TGTGCCAGCAGCCAAGGCAGCGCTGGGACCGGGGAGCTGTTTTTT.

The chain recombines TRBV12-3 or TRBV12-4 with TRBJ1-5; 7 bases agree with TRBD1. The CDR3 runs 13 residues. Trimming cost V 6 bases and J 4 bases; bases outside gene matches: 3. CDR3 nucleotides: TGTGCCAGCAGCACAGGGGAAAATCAGCCCCAGCATTTT. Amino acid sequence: CASSTGENQPQHF.

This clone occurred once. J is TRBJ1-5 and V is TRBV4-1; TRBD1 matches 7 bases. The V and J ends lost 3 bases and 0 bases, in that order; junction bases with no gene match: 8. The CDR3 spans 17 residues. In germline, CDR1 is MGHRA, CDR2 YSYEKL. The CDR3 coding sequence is TGCGCCAGCAGCCAGTGGACAGGAGATTATAGCAATCAGCCCCAGCATTTT. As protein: CASSQWTGDYSNQPQHF.

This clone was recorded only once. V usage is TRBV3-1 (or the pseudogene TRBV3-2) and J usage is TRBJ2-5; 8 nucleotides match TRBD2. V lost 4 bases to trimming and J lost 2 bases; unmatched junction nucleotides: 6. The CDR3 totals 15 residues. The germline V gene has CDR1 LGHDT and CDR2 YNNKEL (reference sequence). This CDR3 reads CASSPGGAPQETQYF. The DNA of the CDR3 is TGTGCCAGCAGCCCCGGGGGGGCCCCACAAGAGACCCAGTACTTC.

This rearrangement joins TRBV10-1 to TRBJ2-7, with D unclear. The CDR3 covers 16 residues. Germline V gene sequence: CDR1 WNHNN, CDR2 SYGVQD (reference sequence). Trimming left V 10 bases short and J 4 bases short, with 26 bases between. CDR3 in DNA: TGCGCCACCAGCGACCCGCGCCCCGAAGCGCCGTACGAGCAGTACTTC. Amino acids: CATSDPRPEAPYEQYF.

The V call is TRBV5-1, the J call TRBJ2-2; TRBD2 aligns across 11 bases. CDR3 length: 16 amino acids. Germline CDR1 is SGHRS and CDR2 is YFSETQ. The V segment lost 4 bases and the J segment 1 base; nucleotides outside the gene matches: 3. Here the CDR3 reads CASSITSGGNTGELFF. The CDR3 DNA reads TGCGCCAGCAGCATAACTAGCGGGGGGAACACCGGGGAGCTGTTTTTT.

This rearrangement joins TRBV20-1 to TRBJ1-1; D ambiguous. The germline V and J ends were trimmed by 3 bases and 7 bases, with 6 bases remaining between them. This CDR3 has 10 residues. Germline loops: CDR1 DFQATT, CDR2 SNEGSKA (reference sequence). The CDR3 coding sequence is TGCAGTGCTAGCGAGAATGAAGCTTTCTTT. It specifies CSASENEAFF.

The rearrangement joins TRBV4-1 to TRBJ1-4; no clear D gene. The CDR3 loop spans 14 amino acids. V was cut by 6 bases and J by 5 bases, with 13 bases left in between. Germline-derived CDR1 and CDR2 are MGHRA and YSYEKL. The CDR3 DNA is TGCGCCAGCAGTGGGTCGGCGGGGAATGAAAAACTGTTTTTT. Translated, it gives CASSGSAGNEKLFF.

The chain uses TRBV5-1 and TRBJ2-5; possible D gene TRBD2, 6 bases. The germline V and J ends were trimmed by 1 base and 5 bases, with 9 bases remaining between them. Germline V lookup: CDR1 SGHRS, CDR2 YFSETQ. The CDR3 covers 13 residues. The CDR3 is CASSLPGRETQYF. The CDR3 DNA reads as TGCGCCAGCAGCTTGCCAGGGAGGGAGACCCAGTACTTC.

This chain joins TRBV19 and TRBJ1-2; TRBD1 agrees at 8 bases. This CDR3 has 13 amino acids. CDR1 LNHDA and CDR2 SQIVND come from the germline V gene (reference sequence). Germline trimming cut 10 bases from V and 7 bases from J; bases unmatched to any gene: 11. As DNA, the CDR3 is TGTGCCATCTCCAGGGGGCGGCTTGGTGGCTACACCTTC. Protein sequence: CAISRGRLGGYTF.

The CDR3 loop reads CASSDPGVPVQKETQYF. The CDR3 coding sequence is TGTGCCAGCAGTGATCCAGGGGTCCCCGTACAAAAAGAGACCCAGTACTTC. The rearrangement uses TRBV2 and TRBJ2-5, with D possibly matching TRBD1 (6 bases). The length of the CDR3 is 17 residues. Per germline, CDR1 SNHLY and CDR2 FYNNEI. The V end was cut by 3 bases, the J end by 3 bases, with 20 bases between.

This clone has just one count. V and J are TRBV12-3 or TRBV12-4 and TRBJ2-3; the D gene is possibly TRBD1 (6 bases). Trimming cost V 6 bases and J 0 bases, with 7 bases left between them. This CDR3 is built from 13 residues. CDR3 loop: CASRGQSTDTQYF. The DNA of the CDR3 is TGTGCCAGCAGAGGACAGAGCACAGATACGCAGTATTTT.

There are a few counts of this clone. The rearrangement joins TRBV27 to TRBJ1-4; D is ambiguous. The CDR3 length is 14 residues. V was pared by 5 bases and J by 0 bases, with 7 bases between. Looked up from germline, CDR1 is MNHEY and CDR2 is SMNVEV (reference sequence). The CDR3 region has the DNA TGTGCCAGCAGTAACAGCCCAACTAATGAAAAACTGTTTTTT. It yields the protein CASSNSPTNEKLFF.